These 28 T cell receptor beta chains came from one sample sequenced in a study of vaccination effects on CD4 cells after COVID-19. These receptors lack a known antigen. ViraFEST expansion of antigen-specific CD4+ T cells with viral peptide pools preceded sequencing. CD4+ T cells were isolated after 10 days of culture. Nucleocapsid antibody tests were negative, and the vaccine recipients had no prior SARS-CoV-2 infection. Assay: immunoSEQ multiplex PCR; the TCRdb copy retains only in-frame clones and omits some. The sample has around 55,000 clones; around 67% are singletons. The sequencing here drew on CD4+ T cells from PBMCs cultured with SARS-CoV-2 spike peptides, taken before COVID-19 vaccination. The receptor source for this set is a human donor who received a COVID-19 vaccine.

This clone was observed a single time. The V and J genes are TRBV13 and TRBJ1-5; 8 bases match TRBD1. The CDR3 has 14 amino acids. Unmatched junction bases numbered 5, after V lost 3 bases and J lost 7 bases. CDR1 and CDR2 (germline): PRHDT, FYEKMQ (reference sequence). CDR3 sequence: CASSLGQVRQPQHF. The CDR3 coding sequence is TGTGCCAGCAGCTTGGGACAGGTCCGGCAGCCCCAGCATTTT.

This chain links TRBV7-9 with TRBJ2-1; 10 bases match TRBD2. There are 14 residues in the CDR3. Per the germline V gene, CDR1 is SEHNR and CDR2 is FQNEAQ (reference sequence). Trimming removed 5 bases from V and 4 bases from J; junction bases left unmatched: 2. CDR3 region: CASSPSGGYNEQFF. CDR3 nucleotide sequence: TGTGCCAGCAGCCCTAGCGGGGGTTACAATGAGCAGTTCTTC.

The chain recombines TRBV7-9 with TRBJ1-2, with 9 bases aligning to TRBD1. The germline CDR1 and CDR2 sequences are SEHNR and FQNEAQ (reference sequence). The CDR3 totals 14 residues. With 1 base clipped from V and 8 bases from J, the junction kept 5 bases outside the gene matches. The CDR3 DNA reads TGTGCCAGCAGCTTAGAACAGGGGGCGGGCGGCTACACCTTC. This sequence encodes CASSLEQGAGGYTF.

The chain uses TRBV30 and TRBJ1-5; weak D call: TRBD1 (6 bases). The V end lost 4 bases, the J end lost 7 bases, and 14 bases lay between the germline ends. The V gene's germline CDR1 is GTSNPN and CDR2 SVGIG (reference sequence). The CDR3 contains 13 residues. Here the CDR3 reads CAWTRRGEQPQHF. For the CDR3, the DNA is TGTGCCTGGACCAGGAGGGGGGAACAGCCCCAGCATTTT.

The chain joins TRBV7-3 to TRBJ2-3; TRBD2 matches at 8 bases. With 2 bases clipped from V and 6 bases from J, the junction kept 7 bases outside the gene matches. Germline lookup yields CDR1 SGHTA and CDR2 FQGTGA. This CDR3 is 15 amino acids long. This chain's CDR3 is CASSLVGLEVDTQYF. CDR3 in DNA: TGTGCCAGCAGCTTAGTGGGACTAGAGGTGGATACGCAGTATTTT.

V usage is TRBV29-1 and J usage is TRBJ1-1; the match to TRBD1 covers 10 bases. This CDR3 comprises 12 residues. In germline, CDR1 is SQVTM, CDR2 ANQGSEA. The trim removed 7 bases at V and 9 bases at J, leaving 8 bases unmatched. The DNA for the CDR3 is TGCAGCGCCACGGGACAGGGGCAAAAAGCTTTCTTT. Translated, it gives CSATGQGQKAFF.

This chain links TRBV19 with TRBJ1-2, with D perhaps TRBD1 (6 bases). The CDR3 has 15 residues. Trimming removed 2 bases at V and 3 bases at J, with 13 bases between. Germline assignment: CDR1 LNHDA and CDR2 SQIVND (reference sequence). The DNA of the CDR3 is TGTGCCAGTAGTATAAGCAGGGGCAGGGACTATGGCTACACCTTC. This codes for CASSISRGRDYGYTF.

The rearrangement joins TRBV6-5 to TRBJ1-2; the D is unclear. In germline, CDR1 is MNHEY, CDR2 SVGAGI. Trimming pared 6 bases from V and 2 bases from J, leaving 13 bases between. The CDR3 consists of 14 residues. CDR3 residues: CASRSAGSNYGYTF. As DNA, the CDR3 is TGTGCCAGCAGATCCGCGGGATCAAACTATGGCTACACCTTC.

This clone was detected only once. One end of the junction is discordant with germline, which a read error may explain. Distinct nucleotide sequences in the sample also encode this CDR3. The J gene is TRBJ2-3, the V gene TRBV7-2; 12 bases line up with TRBD2. The CDR3 is 17 amino acids. Germline V gene sequence: CDR1 SGHTA, CDR2 FQGNSA. Here the CDR3 DNA reads TGTGCCAGTAGCTTAGTATCGACTAGCGGGGGTCCAGATACGCAGTATTTT. Amino acid sequence: CASSLVSTSGGPDTQYF.

The CDR3: CASSLSGYTGELFF. CDR3 coding DNA: TGTGCCAGCAGCTTGTCCGGGTACACCGGGGAGCTGTTTTTT. The chain recombines TRBV5-6 with TRBJ2-2; D is undetermined. V lost 1 base and J 3 bases, leaving 7 bases between the germline ends. Germline V CDR1 and CDR2: SGHDT, YYEEEE. This CDR3 spans 14 amino acids. The full variable domain, with the rest looked up from reference TRBV5-6 and TRBJ2-2, is DAGVTQSPTHLIKTRGQQVTLRCSPKSGHDTVSWYQQALGQGPQFIFQYYEEEERQRGNFPDRFSGHQFPNYSSELNVNALLLGDSALYLCASSLSGYTGELFFGEGSRLTVL.

The chain recombines TRBV2 with TRBJ2-1; D is unresolved. The germline V gene has CDR1 SNHLY and CDR2 FYNNEI. V dropped 6 bases and J dropped 7 bases, with 4 bases sitting between them. CDR3 length: 10 residues. CDR3 amino acids: CASRGNEQFF. The CDR3 DNA reads as TGTGCCAGCAGGGGGAATGAGCAGTTCTTC.

This chain links TRBV6-2 or TRBV6-3 with TRBJ2-5; 9 positions match TRBD2. V gave up 2 bases and J gave up 9 bases; unmatched junction bases: 10. The CDR3 length is 15 residues. CDR1 MNHEY and CDR2 SVGEGT come from the germline V gene. The chain's CDR3 is CASSYPVRGGGAQYF. CDR3 coding DNA: TGTGCCAGCAGTTACCCCGTGCGGGGGGGCGGGGCCCAGTACTTC.

The rearrangement links TRBV27 to TRBJ2-7, with a weak D call TRBD1 (6 bases). Germline CDR1 reads MNHEY; CDR2 reads SMNVEV (reference sequence). V was pared by 6 bases and J by 0 bases, with 9 bases between. This CDR3 has 13 amino acids. CDR3 protein: CASRLRGSYEQYF. Written as DNA, the CDR3 is TGTGCCAGCAGACTCAGGGGCTCCTACGAGCAGTACTTC.

V and J are TRBV11-3 and TRBJ2-5, with TRBD1 identical over 8 bases. Germline assignment: CDR1 SGHNT and CDR2 YENEEA. V was pared by 1 base and J by 4 bases, with 5 bases of the junction left unmatched. This CDR3 is built from 15 residues. As DNA, the CDR3 is TGTGCCAGCAGCTTAGGTACAGGGGGGCCAGAGACCCAGTACTTC. It is translated as CASSLGTGGPETQYF.

The rearrangement uses TRBV10-3 and TRBJ2-1; D is possibly TRBD2 (6 bases). The CDR3 runs 13 residues. Trimming took off 10 bases at V and 6 bases at J, with 16 bases between the two ends. The germline CDR1 and CDR2 sequences are ENHRY and SYGVKD. CDR3 bases: TGTGCCAGCGGGATCCCCAGCGGCAATGAGCAGTTCTTC. It specifies CASGIPSGNEQFF.

In its sample, this clone ranks as medium-sized. The chain has TRBV4-1 and TRBJ1-2; 9 nucleotides match TRBD1. This CDR3 region has 16 residues. Germline V CDR1 and CDR2: MGHRA, YSYEKL. The J segment lost 3 bases and the V segment lost 4 bases, leaving 9 bases of the junction unmatched. The CDR3 nucleotides are TGCGCCAGCAGCCCGCATCGGGACAGGGTGGACTATGGCTACACCTTC. It is translated as CASSPHRDRVDYGYTF.

This rearrangement joins TRBV28 to TRBJ2-5; 9 bases are a match to TRBD1. The germline gives CDR1 MDHEN, CDR2 SYDVKM. This CDR3 is 15 amino acids long. J gave up 2 bases and V 2 bases, and 3 bases lay outside the gene matches. The CDR3 protein is CASSLNRGLQETQYF. DNA of the CDR3: TGTGCCAGCAGTTTAAACAGGGGGCTGCAAGAGACCCAGTACTTC.

The J gene is TRBJ2-7, the V gene TRBV21-1; the table's D call, TRBD2, was not checked against the DNA. TRBV21-1 is listed as a pseudogene. This CDR3 is 13 amino acids long. The CDR3 DNA reads as TGTGCCAGCAGCAAACTAAGAGCCCTGGAGCAGTACTTC. Encoded protein: CASSKLRALEQYF.

This clone was observed a few times. The V and J genes are TRBV5-5 and TRBJ1-1; maybe TRBD1 (5 bases). Germline V gene sequence: CDR1 SGHKS, CDR2 YYEKEE (reference sequence). CDR3 size: 14 residues. V was pared by 4 bases and J by 7 bases, with 17 bases between. DNA for the CDR3: TGTGCCAGCAGCCGGCTCGGACAAGGACGTGAAGCTTTCTTT. This encodes CASSRLGQGREAFF.

The rearrangement links TRBV11-2 to TRBJ1-2; the D is unclear. The V gene lost 3 bases and the J gene lost 5 bases, with 7 bases spanning the gap. The CDR3 extends over 12 amino acids. Germline values: CDR1 SGHAT, CDR2 FQNNGV. DNA of the CDR3: TGTGCCAGCAGCTTGGCGGGGTATGGCTACACCTTC. Residues: CASSLAGYGYTF.

The DNA for the CDR3 is TGTGCCAGCAGCACGAGGCCCGGGACAGAGAACACCGGGGAGCTGTTTTTT. This encodes CASSTRPGTENTGELFF. This sequence joins TRBV7-2 and TRBJ2-2, with 7 bases lining up with TRBD1. V lost 5 bases and J lost 1; bases outside the gene matches: 10. Germline CDR1 and CDR2: SGHTA and FQGNSA. CDR3 length equals 17 residues.

J is TRBJ1-2 and V is TRBV28, with unresolved D. This CDR3 contains 13 residues. Per germline, CDR1 MDHEN and CDR2 SYDVKM. V dropped 5 bases and J dropped 4 bases, with 11 bases sitting between them. The CDR3 nucleotides are TGTGCCAGCAGTCCTGTGTTGGTCTATGGCTACACCTTC. Amino acid sequence: CASSPVLVYGYTF.

The genes are TRBV7-2 and TRBJ2-2; 9 positions agree with TRBD1. V trimming: 1 base; J trimming: 5 bases; junction bases outside the gene matches: 2. The germline V gene has CDR1 SGHTA and CDR2 FQGNSA. The CDR3 runs 15 residues. In DNA form, the CDR3 reads TGTGCCAGCAGCTTAGACAGGGGGCGGACCGGGGAGCTGTTTTTT. As protein: CASSLDRGRTGELFF.

This chain joins TRBV30 and TRBJ2-7; 10 positions match TRBD1. This CDR3 comprises 13 residues. V trimming: 7 bases; J trimming: 0 bases; junction bases outside the gene matches: 3. The V gene's germline CDR1 is GTSNPN and CDR2 SVGIG (reference sequence). The CDR3 bases are TGTGCCTCGGGACAGGGGAACTCCTACGAGCAGTACTTC. Translation gives CASGQGNSYEQYF.

The chain combines TRBV6-1 with TRBJ2-5; D tentatively reads TRBD1 or TRBD2 (5 bases each). Germline CDR1 reads MNHNS; CDR2 reads SASEGT. The CDR3 runs to 14 residues. V was shortened by 2 bases and J by 4 bases, with 11 bases between the two germline ends. CDR3 sequence (DNA): TGTGCCAGCAGTGAATCTAGAGGGACAGAGACCCAGTACTTC. Its protein is CASSESRGTETQYF.

The genes are TRBV4-1 and TRBJ1-1; D remains unclear. The V gene's germline CDR1 is MGHRA and CDR2 YSYEKL. The CDR3 consists of 14 residues. V was pared by 0 bases and J by 0 bases, with 5 bases between. This CDR3 is CASSQDLMNTEAFF. CDR3 nucleotides: TGCGCCAGCAGCCAAGATCTCATGAACACTGAAGCTTTCTTT.

The CDR3 DNA reads as TGTGCCAGCTCACCACCTGGGCAGGGTCGAGAGACCCAGTACTTC. Translation: CASSPPGQGRETQYF. The chain employs TRBV18 and TRBJ2-5, with D possibly being TRBD1 (5 bases). The CDR3 sequence is 15 residues long. Trimming took 0 bases from V and 4 from J, leaving 12 bases between them. CDR1 is KGHSH and CDR2 is LQKENI in the germline V gene. The variable domain in full, completed from reference TRBV18 and TRBJ2-5, reads NAGVMQNPRHLVRRRGQEARLRCSPMKGHSHVYWYRQLPEEGLKFMVYLQKENIIDESGMPKERFSAEFPKEGPSILRIQQVVRGDSAAYFCASSPPGQGRETQYFGPGTRLLVL.

The J gene is TRBJ2-2, the V gene TRBV6-2 or TRBV6-3; D is possibly TRBD1 (6 bases). Germline values: CDR1 MNHEY, CDR2 SVGEGT. The CDR3 length is 14 residues. V lost 2 bases and J lost 6, with 10 bases in between. In DNA form, the CDR3 reads TGTGCCAGCAGTTACATTGGGGGCCCCGGGGAGCTGTTTTTT. Amino acid sequence: CASSYIGGPGELFF.